This entry concerns a single TCR beta chain. The antigen remains unidentified. Each CDR3 protein is one row after TCRdb ran MiXCR on the 5' RACE reads. The table lists some 500,000 distinct CDR3 sequences, roughly 9.9% of them singletons, with under 3% in the top ten. The sample originates from a study of identical twins. Per the germline V gene, CDR1 is LNHDA and CDR2 is SQIVND (reference sequence). CDR3 length: 13 residues. V lost 2 bases and J 7 bases, leaving 10 bases between the germline ends. General observations from the study: Twins showed weaker excess sharing in their beta out-of-frame sequences. Invariant MAIT and iNKT cells may have partly biased zero-insertion analyses. While abundant cord blood beta clonotypes carried fewer insertions, memory repertoires showed no such pattern.

This same sample was also taken into another study, of yellow fever vaccine responses in identical twins.

This TCR derives from a woman aged 18-29 years in good health. Sequenced material: PBMCs. The rearrangement joins TRBV19 to TRBJ2-3; D remains ambiguous. DNA for the CDR3: TGTGCCAGTAGTATAAGCCCGGTTCATACGCAGTATTTT. It is translated as CASSISPVHTQYF.